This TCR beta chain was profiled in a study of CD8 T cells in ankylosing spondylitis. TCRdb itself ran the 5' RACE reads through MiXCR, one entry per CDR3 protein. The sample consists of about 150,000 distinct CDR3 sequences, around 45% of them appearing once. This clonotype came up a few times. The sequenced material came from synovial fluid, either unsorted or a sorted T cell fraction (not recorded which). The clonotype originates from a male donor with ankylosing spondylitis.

The CDR3 sequence is CASSYLEGGLFGYTF. The CDR3 coding sequence is TGTGCCAGCAGTTATTTAGAAGGGGGGCTTTTTGGCTACACCTTC. The rearrangement joins TRBV6-5 to TRBJ1-2; a possible D gene is TRBD1 (6 bases). The germline V and J ends were trimmed by 3 bases and 7 bases, with 18 bases remaining between them. There are 15 residues in the CDR3. CDR1 and CDR2 (germline): MNHEY, SVGAGI.